This T cell receptor beta chain was captured in a study of cytomegalovirus exposure and HLA in healthy donors. General observations from the study: Among donors in an Asian-associated ancestry cluster, a later analysis reportedly found fewer N-insertions than the roughly 650-donor mean. Researchers reported that three CMV-associated chains were confirmed in vitro as CMV antigen-specific.

About this clone: No antigen is known for it.

Both 60 Vbeta primers and 13 Jbeta primers went into the PCR. Generated by immunoSEQ multiplex PCR, the TCRdb table keeps only in-frame clones and is missing some. The sample consists of 190,000 or so clones, around 81% of them appearing once. This CDR3 has 17 residues. V lost 6 bases to trimming and J lost 7 bases; unmatched junction nucleotides: 16. CDR1 is SGHVS, CDR2 FQNEAQ, per germline. Sequenced input: PBMCs. The receptor was isolated from a woman aged 45-65 years in good health and CMV-seropositive. The genes are TRBV7-8 and TRBJ2-1, with 9 bases fitting TRBD2. CDR3 nucleotide sequence: TGTGCCAGCAGTCAACAGTCCTCTCTAGCGGGGTCAAATGAGCAGTTCTTC. Residues: CASSQQSSLAGSNEQFF.